This TCR beta chain was documented in a study of OX40 agonist ivuxolimab in advanced cancers. Study details: Dose-escalation patients were diagnosed with hepatocellular carcinoma, melanoma, renal cell cancer or head and neck cancer.

The CDR3 contains 15 residues. CDR1 SGHRS and CDR2 YFSETQ come from the germline V gene. Trimming removed 4 bases from V and 5 bases from J, with 18 bases in between. TCRdb's copy holds only in-frame clones and misses some; the assay was immunoSEQ multiplex PCR. The sample includes 70,000 to 75,000 clones, 65% to 90% seen only once; the top ten take 0.9% to 1.4%. The source of this sequence is an adult with an advanced solid tumor such as melanoma, head and neck, liver or kidney cancer. The V gene is TRBV5-1, the J gene TRBJ1-2; D might be TRBD1 (5 bases). The specimen was CD4+ or CD8+ T cells sorted from blood, collected in a trial of the OX40 agonist ivuxolimab. For the CDR3, the DNA is TGCGCCAGCAGCGAAGTGGAGGGACGGCTGTATGGCTACACCTTC. The encoded protein is CASSEVEGRLYGYTF.